This TCR beta chain was recorded in a study of OX40 agonist ivuxolimab in advanced cancers. Sequencing was performed with immunoSEQ multiplex PCR; in TCRdb, only in-frame clones are kept and a portion is missing. This table has 9,000 to 15,000 clones, about 76% appearing once. This CDR3 has 15 amino acids. Per germline, CDR1 SGDLS and CDR2 YYNGEE. J lost 5 bases, V lost 0 bases, and 4 bases had no gene match. The sequence came from an adult with an advanced solid tumor such as melanoma, head and neck, liver or kidney cancer. The sequenced sample was CD4+ or CD8+ T cells sorted from blood, obtained in a trial of the OX40 agonist ivuxolimab. The chain uses TRBV9 and TRBJ2-1; 8 nucleotides match TRBD2. The CDR3 spells CASSVASGSNNEQFF. CDR3 nucleotides: TGTGCCAGCAGCGTAGCCAGCGGGAGTAACAATGAGCAGTTCTTC.